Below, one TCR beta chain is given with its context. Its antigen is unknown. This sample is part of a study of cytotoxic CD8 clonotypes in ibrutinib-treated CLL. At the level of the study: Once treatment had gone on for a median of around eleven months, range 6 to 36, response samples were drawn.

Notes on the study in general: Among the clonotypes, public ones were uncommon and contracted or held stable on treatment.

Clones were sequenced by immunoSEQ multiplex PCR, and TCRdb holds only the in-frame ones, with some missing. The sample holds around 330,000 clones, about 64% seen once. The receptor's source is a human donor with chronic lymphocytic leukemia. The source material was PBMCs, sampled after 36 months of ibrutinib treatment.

The CDR3 loop is CASSLEFLGGSYEQYF. CDR3 DNA sequence: TGTGCCAGCAGCTTAGAGTTTTTAGGGGGATCCTACGAGCAGTACTTC. J is TRBJ2-7 and V is TRBV7-9; D perhaps matches TRBD1 (6 bases). The CDR3 sequence is 16 residues long. V shed 1 base and J shed 1 base, with 14 bases lying between them. Germline lookup yields CDR1 SEHNR and CDR2 FQNEAQ (reference sequence).